This T cell receptor (beta chain) comes out of a study of spatial heterogeneity in lung cancer. Study overall: Alpha-chain sequences were detected in numbers that were consistently lower than beta-chain sequences. The average count in raw reads for each unique TCR and UMI combination exceeded 9.5 appearances. Broader study findings: How many expanded intratumoral alpha and beta TCRs were present tracked the tumor mutation count, which was a count of nonsynonymous mutations.

TCRdb passed the 5' RACE reads through MiXCR, listing each CDR3 protein once. The sample yields around 16,000 distinct CDR3 sequences, 6.8% seen once. This clonotype has a count of ten or more. What it recognizes is unknown. The time point was: sample taken at primary tumor resection. The cohort: around 77 early-stage, untreated non-small cell lung cancer patients. Tumor, nontumor lung or frozen PBMC supplied whole RNA that was sequenced unsorted. Trimming shortened V by 4 bases and J by 5 bases, and 10 bases separated the two germline ends. In germline, CDR1 is SGHNT, CDR2 YYREEE (reference sequence). The CDR3 length is 14 residues.

This specimen consisted of lung tumor tissue, obtained at surgery. V is TRBV5-4 and J is TRBJ1-6; D gene ambiguous. The sequence derives from a female donor with early-stage non-small cell lung cancer. CDR3 region: CASSRGRDNSPLHF. The CDR3 DNA is TGTGCCAGCAGCCGAGGACGGGATAATTCACCCCTCCACTTT.